This is a list of T cell receptor beta chains from one sample in a study of Ad26.COV2.S vaccination and SARS-CoV-2 variants. The repertoire was sequenced with immunoSEQ multiplex PCR; TCRdb's copy has only in-frame clones and lacks some. The data show roughly 320,000 clones, with about 86% seen just once and more than 1.5% held by the top ten. The sample in question was peripheral blood, obtained in a trial of Ad26.COV2.S vaccine versus placebo. These receptors came from a person aged 18-60 years who received the Ad26.COV2.S COVID-19 vaccine or a placebo. CDR3s include the opening cysteine and the closing phenylalanine or tryptophan. The order of the fields is D gene, J gene, clone size, V gene, CDR3 DNA, CDR3 protein. A D gene is named only where the DNA matches it firmly. Where a row states a size, it is once, few, many or the class of an expanded clone; other rows omit it.

.	TRBJ2-2	.	TRBV5-1	TGCGCCAGCAGCTTGGACAGGTCCACCGGGGAGCTGTTTTTT	CASSLDRSTGELFF
.	TRBJ1-4	.	TRBV6-5	TGTGCCAGCAAACAGGGAGGCAACTATGAAAAACTGTTTTTT	CASKQGGNYEKLFF
.	TRBJ1-1	.	TRBV27	TGTGCCAGCAGTTCCGGAGGTGAAGGTGAAGCTTTCTTT	CASSSGGEGEAFF
.	TRBJ1-2	.	TRBV29-1	TGCAGCGTTATGGGCAGGGGAAACTATGGCTACACCTTC	CSVMGRGNYGYTF
TRBD2	TRBJ2-2	.	TRBV25-1	TGTGCCAGCAGTCCCGGGGGGGAGAACACCGGGGAGCTGTTTTTT	CASSPGGENTGELFF
TRBD1	TRBJ1-2	.	TRBV27	TGTGCCAGCAGTGGGCCCGGGACAGGGCCCTATGGCTACACCTTC	CASSGPGTGPYGYTF
TRBD2	TRBJ2-1	.	TRBV18	TGTGCCAGCTCACCACCTAGCGGGGGCCGGGGCAATGAGCAGTTCTTC	CASSPPSGGRGNEQFF
.	TRBJ1-6	.	TRBV5-1	TGCGCCAGCAGGTTGTCAGGGGCAGGATCACCCCTCCACTTT	CASRLSGAGSPLHF
.	TRBJ1-1	.	TRBV30	TGTGCCTGGAGTGGCAGGGTGGACACTGAAGCTTTCTTT	CAWSGRVDTEAFF
.	TRBJ1-5	.	TRBV7-9	TGTGCCAGCAGCTTAGGCGTTAGCAATCAGCCCCAGCATTTT	CASSLGVSNQPQHF
.	TRBJ2-7	.	TRBV19	TGTGCCTGTAGTTCTGACTATTCCTACGAGCAGTACTTC	CACSSDYSYEQYF
TRBD2	TRBJ2-1	.	TRBV5-1	TGCGCCAGCAGCTCCGCGGGGGGGCTTTTTGAGCAGTTCTTC	CASSSAGGLFEQFF
.	TRBJ1-3	.	TRBV18	TGTGCCAGCTCACCACTCGTGGTGAGCTCTGGAAACACCATATATTTT	CASSPLVVSSGNTIYF
.	TRBJ2-5	.	TRBV7-8	TGTGCCAGCAGCGAGACCCTAGGGACCCAGTACTTC	CASSETLGTQYF
.	TRBJ2-2	.	TRBV9	TGTGCCAGCAGGCTAGGGCCTTCCTTCACCGGGGAGCTGTTTTTT	CASRLGPSFTGELFF
TRBD2	TRBJ2-2	.	TRBV4-2	TGTGCCAGCAGCCAACCTCTAGCGGACCCCACCGGGGAGCTGTTTTTT	CASSQPLADPTGELFF
.	TRBJ1-1	.	TRBV11-2	TGTGCCAGCAGCTTACGGGGAAGGAACACTGAAGCTTTCTTT	CASSLRGRNTEAFF
.	TRBJ2-5	.	TRBV6-5	TGTGCCACATGGCTCAGTCAGGGAGCGTGGGAGACCCAGTACTTC	CATWLSQGAWETQYF
.	TRBJ1-3	.	TRBV7-9	TGTGCCAGCAGCCAGTCGGGGGGAAACGGAAACACCATATATTTT	CASSQSGGNGNTIYF
.	TRBJ1-2	.	TRBV7-2	TGTGCCAGCAGCCCCTTCGACCGCAATAGGCCCCCCGGATATGGCTACACCTTC	CASSPFDRNRPPGYGYTF
.	TRBJ1-2	.	TRBV7-2	TGTGCCAGCAGTTCAGACGTCAGGGGTAGGGGCTACACCTTC	CASSSDVRGRGYTF
TRBD1	TRBJ1-5	few	TRBV5-8	TGTGCCACCAGGACAGGATCTAATAGCAATCAGCCCCAGCATTTT	CATRTGSNSNQPQHF
.	TRBJ1-2	.	TRBV19	TGTGCCAGTAGTATCGAGACAGGATACTATGGCTACACCTTC	CASSIETGYYGYTF
.	TRBJ1-2	.	TRBV6-5	TGTGCCAGCAGGGGGCGGCCTACTGGGAACTATGGCTACACCTTC	CASRGRPTGNYGYTF
TRBD2	TRBJ2-3	.	TRBV25-1	TGTGCCAGCAGTGGTGCGGGACTAGGGCTAGGTACGCAGTATTTT	CASSGAGLGLGTQYF
.	TRBJ1-4	.	TRBV6-6	TGTGCCAGCAGTTCGGGAGCCAGGGGAGGTGAAAAACTGTTTTTT	CASSSGARGGEKLFF
.	TRBJ2-2	.	TRBV6-5	TGTGCCAGCAGTTTGACAGGGAACACCGGGGAGCTGTTTTTT	CASSLTGNTGELFF
.	TRBJ1-2	.	TRBV27	TGTGCCAGCAGCTCAGGGTATGGCTACACCTTC	CASSSGYGYTF
.	TRBJ1-3	.	TRBV21-1	TGTGCCAGTGGTAAGAACGGCTCTGGAAACACCATATATTTT	CASGKNGSGNTIYF
.	TRBJ2-7	.	TRBV30	TGTGCCTGGATTTCTAGGGGGGTGAGCGAGCAGTACTTC	CAWISRGVSEQYF
TRBD1	TRBJ2-5	.	TRBV2	TGTGCCAGCAGTGTCCAGGGGGATGAGACCCAGTACTTC	CASSVQGDETQYF
TRBD1	TRBJ2-5	.	TRBV7-9	TGTGCCAGCAGCTTAGGGGACAGGGTCCAAGAGACCCAGTACTTC	CASSLGDRVQETQYF
TRBD1	TRBJ1-6	few	TRBV5-6	TGTGCCAGCAGCTTGGGGGACAGGGATAATTCACCCCTCCACTTT	CASSLGDRDNSPLHF
.	TRBJ1-1	.	TRBV9	TGTGCCAGCAGCGTAGCTCCAGAGGGAACTGAAGCTTTCTTT	CASSVAPEGTEAFF
.	TRBJ1-5	.	TRBV6-1	TGTGCCAGCAGTGAACCTCCCGGGACAAGCAATCAGCCCCAGCATTTT	CASSEPPGTSNQPQHF
TRBD1	TRBJ1-1	few	TRBV3-1/TRBV3-2	TGTGCCAGCAGGGGACAGCTTTCGAACACTGAAGCTTTCTTT	CASRGQLSNTEAFF
TRBD2	TRBJ2-2	once	TRBV23-1	TGCGCCAGCAGTCAACCTATCTGGGTTCGCGGCGGGGGAACCCTCACCGGGGAGCTGTTTTTT	CASSQPIWVRGGGTLTGELFF
.	TRBJ1-4	.	TRBV7-2	TGTGCCAGCAGCTTAGGGGGCGCGCCTGAAAAACTGTTTTTT	CASSLGGAPEKLFF
TRBD2	TRBJ2-1	.	TRBV25-1	TGTGCCAGCAGTGCCGACCTACTAGCGGGGGCTTACAATGAGCAGTTCTTC	CASSADLLAGAYNEQFF
.	TRBJ2-7	.	TRBV16	TGTGCCAGCAGCCAATCTAGGCAGGGTGATTTGTACTTC	CASSQSRQGDLYF
TRBD1	TRBJ2-7	.	TRBV7-2	TGTGCCAGCGGGGACAGGGTGGAGACCTACGAGCAGTACTTC	CASGDRVETYEQYF